This passage covers 9 T cell receptor beta chains from one sample sequenced in a study of radiation and T cells in renal cell carcinoma. The table came from immunoSEQ multiplex PCR; TCRdb's copy has only in-frame clones and leaves some out. The sample includes about 13,000 clones, 33% of them seen just once. The treatment was: 15 Gy SBRT to primary tumor, nephrectomy 4 weeks later. Here the sequenced sample was tumor tissue, taken from a patient whose treatment included radiotherapy and nephrectomy. The source is a man aged 60 to 69 with renal cell carcinoma.

The rearrangement joins TRBV5-1 to TRBJ1-2, with D unresolved. CDR1 and CDR2 from the germline V gene are SGHRS and YFSETQ. This CDR3 is built from 15 residues. V gave up 4 bases and J gave up 2 bases, with 15 bases separating them. CDR3: CASSSGDPTNYGYTF. The CDR3 DNA is TGCGCCAGCAGCAGCGGTGATCCAACCAACTATGGCTACACCTTC.

This chain connects TRBV19 to TRBJ1-6; maybe TRBD1 (5 bases). The germline V gene encodes CDR1 LNHDA and CDR2 SQIVND (reference sequence). V was clipped by 6 bases and J by 15 bases, with 15 bases between them. The CDR3 loop spans 12 amino acids. CDR3 amino acids: CASSPAAGLLHF. The CDR3 nucleotides read TGTGCCAGTAGCCCGGCCGCGGGGCTCCTCCACTTT.

This clone was observed many times. The chain recombines TRBV4-2 with TRBJ2-3; tentatively, D is TRBD2 (5 bases). Germline V gives CDR1 LGHNA, CDR2 YNFKEQ. V lost 1 base and J lost 0, with 11 bases in between. The CDR3 runs to 16 residues. Here the CDR3 DNA reads TGTGCCAGCAGCCAAGGGGCTAGCCCTAGCACAGATACGCAGTATTTT. Its protein product is CASSQGASPSTDTQYF.

The chain employs TRBV7-9 and TRBJ1-2, with D unclear. The CDR3 is made up of 13 amino acids. Germline loops: CDR1 SEHNR, CDR2 FQNEAQ (reference sequence). Trimming shortened V by 2 bases and J by 7 bases, and 11 bases separated the two germline ends. The CDR3 DNA reads TGTGCCAGCAGCTTACTAGCCATACCTGGCTACACCTTC. It translates to CASSLLAIPGYTF.

The chain employs TRBV14 and TRBJ2-7; D unclear. Trimming left V 0 bases short and J 7 bases short, with 10 bases between. The CDR3 covers 13 residues. In germline, CDR1 is SGHDN, CDR2 FVKESK. In DNA, the CDR3 is TGTGCCAGCAGCCAAGATCGAATCGGAGAGCAGTACTTC. Protein product: CASSQDRIGEQYF.

By sample fraction, this clone is medium-sized. The CDR3 here is CASSLGTGMTEAFF. DNA for the CDR3: TGCGCCAGCAGCCTCGGGACAGGGATGACTGAAGCTTTCTTT. V usage is TRBV4-3 and J usage is TRBJ1-1, with 9 bases aligning to TRBD1. This CDR3 has 14 amino acids. Looked up from germline, CDR1 is LGHNA and CDR2 is YSLEER. The J segment lost 5 bases and the V segment lost 4 bases, leaving 5 bases of the junction unmatched.

The V and J genes are TRBV5-1 and TRBJ1-1, with TRBD1 matching over 12 bases. After removal of 3 bases from V and 7 bases from J, the junction contained 10 bases not matched to a gene. The CDR3 spans 16 residues. Germline V gene lookup returns CDR1 SGHRS and CDR2 YFSETQ. CDR3 residues: CASSSQGTGGVDEAFF. CDR3 bases: TGCGCCAGCAGCTCACAAGGGACAGGGGGCGTCGATGAAGCTTTCTTT.

This clone was seen only a few times. The CDR3 sequence: CASSVRAGGMGTEAFF. For the CDR3, the DNA is TGTGCCAGCAGCGTACGGGCAGGGGGCATGGGCACTGAAGCTTTCTTT. The V gene is TRBV7-8, the J gene TRBJ1-1; 8 positions agree with TRBD1. Looked up from germline, CDR1 is SGHVS and CDR2 is FQNEAQ. V trimming: 5 bases; J trimming: 4 bases; junction bases outside the gene matches: 12. The CDR3 loop spans 16 amino acids.

In nucleotides, the CDR3 is TGTGCCAGCAGTTACTCGTATGGGGAGGGTCACACTGAAGCTTTCTTT. Its translation is CASSYSYGEGHTEAFF. The chain has TRBV6-5 and TRBJ1-1; D not certain. Germline V gene sequence: CDR1 MNHEY, CDR2 SVGAGI. V was cut by 0 bases and J by 3 bases, with 14 bases left in between. The CDR3 contains 16 residues.